One and the same sample provided the 20 T cell receptor beta chains below, sequenced in a study of cytomegalovirus exposure and HLA in healthy donors. The primer mix had 60 Vbeta and 13 Jbeta primers. Profiling relied on immunoSEQ multiplex PCR, and the TCRdb table lists in-frame clones only, not all of them. The sample totals about 170,000 clones; its top ten clones hold around 0.8%. Material: PBMCs. The receptor set was obtained from a woman between 18 and 30 years old in good health and CMV-seropositive.

The rearrangement links TRBV15 to TRBJ1-5; the match to TRBD1 covers 9 bases. The CDR3 is made up of 15 amino acids. With V trimmed by 3 bases and J by 6 bases, 6 bases remained unmatched. The germline V gene encodes CDR1 LNHNV and CDR2 YYDKDF (reference sequence). For the CDR3, the DNA is TGTGCCACCAGCAGCGCTTGGACAGGGGCTCAGCCCCAGCATTTT. Translating gives CATSSAWTGAQPQHF.

V and J are TRBV2 and TRBJ2-6; 7 positions match TRBD1. Germline V gene data show CDR1 as SNHLY and CDR2 as FYNNEI. The CDR3 loop spans 15 amino acids. The V and J ends lost 7 bases and 0 bases, in that order; junction bases with no gene match: 3. This CDR3 reads CASMGQHSGANVLTF. DNA of the CDR3: TGTGCCAGCATGGGACAGCACTCTGGGGCCAACGTCCTGACTTTC.

The chain uses TRBV30 and TRBJ2-5; TRBD1 agrees at 9 bases. The J segment lost 6 bases and the V segment lost 5 bases, leaving 4 bases of the junction unmatched. In germline, CDR1 is GTSNPN, CDR2 SVGIG (reference sequence). The CDR3 consists of 12 residues. CDR3 sequence reads: CAWEQGAKTQYF. CDR3 in DNA: TGTGCCTGGGAACAGGGGGCTAAGACCCAGTACTTC. Filled out from reference TRBV30 and TRBJ2-5, the complete variable domain reads SQTIHQWPATLVQPVGSPLSLECTVEGTSNPNLYWYRQAAGRGLQLLFYSVGIGQISSEVPQNLSASRPQDRQFILSSKKLLLSDSGFYLCAWEQGAKTQYFGPGTRLLVL.

The chain combines TRBV18 with TRBJ1-5, with D possibly matching TRBD1 (5 bases). Germline V gene lookup returns CDR1 KGHSH and CDR2 LQKENI. CDR3 size: 16 residues. Trimming pared 3 bases from V and 4 bases from J, leaving 16 bases between. This CDR3 reads CASSPGEGAINQPQHF. The DNA for the CDR3 is TGTGCCAGCTCACCTGGGGAAGGGGCCATTAATCAGCCCCAGCATTTT.

This chain links TRBV30 with TRBJ2-3; D call uncertain. This CDR3 has 13 amino acids. Germline loops: CDR1 GTSNPN, CDR2 SVGIG (reference sequence). The V end lost 1 base, the J end lost 2 bases, and 7 bases lay between the germline ends. CDR3 DNA sequence: TGTGCCTGGAGTGACACAAACACAGATACGCAGTATTTT. Encoded protein: CAWSDTNTDTQYF.

The chain joins TRBV7-7 to TRBJ2-1; possible D gene TRBD2, 5 bases. The ends were cut back, 5 bases at V and 2 bases at J, with 10 bases in the middle. The CDR3 totals 14 residues. Germline V CDR1 and CDR2: SSHAT, FNYEAQ (reference sequence). CDR3 region: CASSPDYTYNEQFF. The CDR3, as DNA: TGTGCCAGCAGCCCCGACTACACCTACAATGAGCAGTTCTTC. Supplemented by reference TRBV7-7 and TRBJ2-1, the full variable domain reads GAGVSQSPRYKVTKRGQDVTLRCDPISSHATLYWYQQALGQGPEFLTYFNYEAQPDKSGLPSDRFSAERPEGSISTLTIQRTEQRDSAMYRCASSPDYTYNEQFFGPGTRLTVL.

The genes are TRBV30 and TRBJ1-5, with 7 bases fitting TRBD1. After removal of 5 bases from V and 2 bases from J, the junction contained 3 bases not matched to a gene. This CDR3 spans 13 amino acids. The germline gives CDR1 GTSNPN, CDR2 SVGIG (reference sequence). The CDR3 spells CAWEQGRNQPQHF. DNA of the CDR3: TGTGCCTGGGAACAGGGGCGCAATCAGCCCCAGCATTTT.

The chain couples TRBV5-6 to TRBJ1-2, with a possible D match to TRBD1 (6 bases). Trimming stripped 2 bases from V and 7 bases from J, with 9 bases between. The germline V gene has CDR1 SGHDT and CDR2 YYEEEE. The CDR3 loop spans 12 amino acids. CDR3 sequence: CASSLTGFGYTF. The CDR3, as DNA: TGTGCCAGCAGCTTAACAGGGTTTGGCTACACCTTC.

The CDR3 here is CASSEGQGPYNEQFF. The CDR3 DNA reads as TGTGCCAGCAGTGAAGGGCAGGGGCCCTACAATGAGCAGTTCTTC. J is TRBJ2-1 and V is TRBV2; D might be TRBD1 (6 bases). CDR1 is SNHLY and CDR2 is FYNNEI in the germline V gene. V lost 1 base and J lost 2, with 9 bases in between. The CDR3 is 15 residues long.

The chain employs TRBV2 and TRBJ2-1; 8 bases line up with TRBD2. The trim removed 6 bases at V and 5 bases at J, leaving 6 bases unmatched. The CDR3 has 14 residues. From germline, CDR1 is SNHLY and CDR2 FYNNEI. CDR3 bases: TGTGCCAGCAGCGGCGGGAGGACGAACAATGAGCAGTTCTTC. Translating it yields CASSGGRTNNEQFF.

V gene TRBV5-1 combines with J gene TRBJ1-1; tentative D call: TRBD1 (5 bases). V lost 2 bases and J lost 6, with 11 bases in between. There are 13 residues in the CDR3. CDR1 is SGHRS, CDR2 YFSETQ, per germline. This chain's CDR3 is CASSFWGEAEAFF. The CDR3 bases are TGCGCCAGCAGCTTTTGGGGCGAGGCTGAAGCTTTCTTT. The full variable domain, its missing parts supplied by reference TRBV5-1 and TRBJ1-1, is KAGVTQTPRYLIKTRGQQVTLSCSPISGHRSVSWYQQTPGQGLQFLFEYFSETQRNKGNFPGRFSGRQFSNSRSEMNVSTLELGDSALYLCASSFWGEAEAFFGQGTRLTVV.

A word on this clone: Different DNA sequences within this sample yield the same CDR3. V gene TRBV5-1 combines with J gene TRBJ2-7; tentatively, D is TRBD2 (6 bases). The CDR3 consists of 15 residues. Germline CDR1 and CDR2: SGHRS and YFSETQ. V lost 2 bases, J lost 3 bases, and 15 bases lay in between. The CDR3: CASSFRRDSHYEQYF. In nucleotides, the CDR3 is TGCGCCAGCAGCTTCCGGAGGGATTCCCACTACGAGCAGTACTTC.

The chain couples TRBV7-9 to TRBJ2-1; 7 bases fit TRBD1. This CDR3 spans 14 amino acids. Germline CDR1 reads SEHNR; CDR2 reads FQNEAQ (reference sequence). J gave up 3 bases and V 7 bases, and 6 bases lay outside the gene matches. The CDR3 loop is CASIYGTDYNEQFF. For the CDR3, the DNA is TGTGCCAGCATCTATGGGACAGACTACAATGAGCAGTTCTTC.

This chain uses TRBV4-1 with TRBJ2-1; 14 nucleotides line up with TRBD2. There are 19 residues in the CDR3. V shed 5 bases and J 0 bases; nucleotides not matched to a gene: 9. Germline V gene data show CDR1 as MGHRA and CDR2 as YSYEKL. The CDR3 region is CASSVGLAGGWSSYNEQFF. Written as DNA, the CDR3 is TGCGCCAGCAGCGTCGGACTAGCGGGGGGCTGGAGCTCCTACAATGAGCAGTTCTTC.

This chain connects TRBV5-1 to TRBJ1-1; 9 bases match TRBD1. Germline CDR1 is SGHRS and CDR2 is YFSETQ. The V segment lost 4 bases and the J segment 9 bases; nucleotides outside the gene matches: 7. The CDR3 spans 13 residues. CDR3 coding DNA: TGCGCCAGCAGCCTCACAGGGGGCTCGCAAGCTTTCTTT. Its translation: CASSLTGGSQAFF.

This rearrangement joins TRBV4-1 to TRBJ1-1; D might be TRBD1 (5 bases). This CDR3 spans 16 amino acids. Looked up from germline, CDR1 is MGHRA and CDR2 is YSYEKL. V was cut by 2 bases and J by 0 bases, with 13 bases left in between. CDR3 nucleotide sequence: TGCGCCAGCAGCCAACATGTAGACAGTTTGAACACTGAAGCTTTCTTT. This translates into CASSQHVDSLNTEAFF.

V usage is TRBV2 and J usage is TRBJ1-2; D remains unclear. This CDR3 comprises 14 residues. The germline V gene encodes CDR1 SNHLY and CDR2 FYNNEI. Trimming removed 4 bases from V and 3 bases from J, with 12 bases in between. The CDR3 DNA sequence: TGTGCCAGCAGTGCCTCCTCAGTACACTATGGCTACACCTTC. Its translation is CASSASSVHYGYTF.

The chain couples TRBV5-1 to TRBJ1-3, with D unclear. The CDR3 is 16 amino acids. With 2 bases removed from V and 0 bases from J, the gap between germline ends came to 12 bases. Germline V gene data show CDR1 as SGHRS and CDR2 as YFSETQ. The CDR3 loop is CASSLMGVSSGNTIYF. The CDR3 DNA reads as TGCGCCAGCAGCTTAATGGGAGTGAGCTCTGGAAACACCATATATTTT.

This chain uses TRBV7-6 with TRBJ2-2; 13 nucleotides align to TRBD2. The CDR3 has 21 amino acids. V trimming: 7 bases; J trimming: 2 bases; junction bases outside the gene matches: 19. Germline V gives CDR1 SGHVS, CDR2 FNYEAQ. CDR3 DNA: TGTGCCAGCAACCCAAAGGGAACAGCCCCGGGACTAGCGGGAAACACCGGGGAGCTGTTTTTT. It translates to CASNPKGTAPGLAGNTGELFF.

The V and J genes are TRBV9 and TRBJ2-2; 9 nucleotides agree with TRBD1. The CDR3 has 15 residues. The J segment lost 4 bases and the V segment lost 7 bases, leaving 8 bases of the junction unmatched. Germline V gives CDR1 SGDLS, CDR2 YYNGEE. In DNA, the CDR3 is TGTGCCAGCGCAAGGTGGGACAGGGTCACCGGGGAGCTGTTTTTT. It codes for CASARWDRVTGELFF.